This TCR beta chain was observed in a study of CD8 T cells in Susac syndrome. Study information: Patients with Susac syndrome were, at the time of blood collection, therapy-naive, maintained on corticosteroids, or maintained on intravenous immunoglobulin alone.

TEMRA cells were FACS-enriched, with CD8+ and CD4+ T cells isolated negatively. This clonotype was seen a single time. Germline CDR1 MNHEY, CDR2 SVGAGI. V was trimmed by 6 bases and J by 15 bases, leaving 20 bases between them. This CDR3 region has 13 residues. Random hexamers primed reverse transcription of about 0.45 to 1 ug RNA. An immunoSEQ multiplex PCR generated amplified TCR beta CDR3 products spanning 54 Vbeta and 13 Jbeta. From the immunoSEQ multiplex PCR reads, TCRdb called clonotypes with MiXCR, one entry per CDR3 protein. The data hold roughly 100,000 distinct CDR3 sequences, with roughly 94% observed a single time.

This TCR was recovered from a human donor with Susac syndrome. The chain links TRBV6-5 to TRBJ1-4; the D is unclear. Sequencing was carried out using CD8+ T cells from PBMCs. The CDR3: CASRPIRSGELFF. The CDR3 bases are TGTGCCAGCAGACCGATTCGGAGCGGGGAATTGTTTTTT.